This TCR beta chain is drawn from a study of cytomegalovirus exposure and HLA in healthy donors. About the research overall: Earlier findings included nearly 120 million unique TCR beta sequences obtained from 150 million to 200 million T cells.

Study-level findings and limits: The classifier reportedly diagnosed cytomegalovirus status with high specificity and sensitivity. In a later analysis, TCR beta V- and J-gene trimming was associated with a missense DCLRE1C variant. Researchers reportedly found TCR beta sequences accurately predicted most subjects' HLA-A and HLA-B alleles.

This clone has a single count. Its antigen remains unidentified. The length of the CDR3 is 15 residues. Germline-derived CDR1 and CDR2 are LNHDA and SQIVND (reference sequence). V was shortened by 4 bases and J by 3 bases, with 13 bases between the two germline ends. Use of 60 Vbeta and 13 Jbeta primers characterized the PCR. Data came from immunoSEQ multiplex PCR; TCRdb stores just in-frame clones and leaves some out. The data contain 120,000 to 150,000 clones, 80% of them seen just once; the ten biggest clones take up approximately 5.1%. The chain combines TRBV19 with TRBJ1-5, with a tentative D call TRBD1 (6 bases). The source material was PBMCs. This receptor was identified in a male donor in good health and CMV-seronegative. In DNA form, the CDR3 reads TGTGCCAGTAGTACGCTCTCAGGGGACAATCAGCCCCAGCATTTT. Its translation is CASSTLSGDNQPQHF.